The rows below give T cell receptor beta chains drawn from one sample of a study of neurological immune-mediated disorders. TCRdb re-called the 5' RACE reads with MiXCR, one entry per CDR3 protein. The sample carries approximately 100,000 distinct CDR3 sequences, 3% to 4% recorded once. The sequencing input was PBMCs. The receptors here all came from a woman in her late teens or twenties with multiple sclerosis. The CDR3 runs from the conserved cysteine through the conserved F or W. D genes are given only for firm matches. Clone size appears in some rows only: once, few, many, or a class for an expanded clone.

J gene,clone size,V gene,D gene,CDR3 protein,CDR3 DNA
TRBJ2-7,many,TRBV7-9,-,CASSPRGTERVHEQYF,TGTGCCAGCAGCCCACGGGGTACAGAAAGAGTCCACGAGCAGTACTTC
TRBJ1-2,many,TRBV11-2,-,CASSPGGARAYGYTF,TGTGCCAGCAGCCCAGGTGGGGCCAGGGCCTATGGCTACACCTTC
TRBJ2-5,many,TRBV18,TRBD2,CASSPSRTSGGETQYF,TGTGCCAGCTCACCATCTCGGACTAGCGGGGGAGAGACCCAGTACTTC
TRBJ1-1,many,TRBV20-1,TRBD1,CSASRGQGMLEAFF,TGCAGTGCTAGTAGGGGACAGGGAATGCTTGAAGCTTTCTTT
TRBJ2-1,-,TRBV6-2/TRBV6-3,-,CASSYAGTNNEQFF,TGTGCCAGCAGTTACGCCGGGACAAACAATGAGCAGTTCTTC
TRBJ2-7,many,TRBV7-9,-,CASSPTEGLTRYEQYF,TGTGCCAGCAGCCCGACCGAGGGGCTCACGCGCTACGAGCAGTACTTC
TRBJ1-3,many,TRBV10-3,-,CAISDQGSGNTIYF,TGTGCCATCAGTGATCAAGGATCTGGAAACACCATATATTTT
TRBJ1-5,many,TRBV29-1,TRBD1,CSARMDRGNQPQHF,TGCAGCGCGAGAATGGACAGGGGCAATCAGCCCCAGCATTTT
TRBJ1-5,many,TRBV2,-,CASSEGTGSNQPQHF,TGTGCCAGCAGTGAAGGGACGGGTAGCAATCAGCCCCAGCATTTT
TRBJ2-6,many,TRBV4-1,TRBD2,CASSRGLAGFSGANVLTF,TGCGCCAGCAGCCGGGGACTAGCGGGCTTCTCTGGGGCCAACGTCCTGACTTTC
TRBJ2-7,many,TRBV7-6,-,CASSSGLNYEQYF,TGTGCCAGCAGCTCCGGACTAAACTACGAGCAGTACTTC
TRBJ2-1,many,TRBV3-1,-,CASSQGRVAGQFF,TGTGCCAGCAGCCAAGGGAGGGTCGCCGGGCAGTTCTTC
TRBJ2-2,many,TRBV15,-,CATSEGVPNTGELFF,TGTGCCACCAGCGAGGGTGTACCGAACACCGGGGAGCTGTTTTTT
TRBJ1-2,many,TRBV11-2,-,CASSLGSWNYGYTF,TGTGCCAGCAGCTTAGGTAGTTGGAACTATGGCTACACCTTC
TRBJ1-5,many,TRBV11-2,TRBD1,CASNSDRGQPQHF,TGTGCCAGCAACAGTGACAGGGGCCAGCCCCAGCATTTT
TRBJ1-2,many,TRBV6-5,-,CASSSSGARGYTF,TGTGCCAGCAGTTCGAGCGGGGCTAGAGGCTACACCTTC
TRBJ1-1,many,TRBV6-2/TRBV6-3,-,CASSPWRTSAFF,TGTGCCAGCAGCCCATGGCGGACCTCGGCTTTCTTT
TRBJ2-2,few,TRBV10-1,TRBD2,CASTSSGGAEVTGELFF,TGCGCCAGCACATCGAGCGGGGGGGCCGAAGTAACCGGGGAGCTGTTTTTT
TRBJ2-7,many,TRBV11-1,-,CASSDVVRTGSYEQYF,TGTGCCAGCAGCGATGTCGTACGGACCGGCTCCTACGAGCAGTACTTC
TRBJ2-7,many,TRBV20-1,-,CSARRTVGVDEQYF,TGCAGTGCTCGTAGGACAGTCGGGGTGGACGAGCAGTACTTC
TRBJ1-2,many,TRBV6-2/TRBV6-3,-,CATSAAVSNYGYTF,TGTGCCACCTCAGCGGCAGTTTCTAACTATGGCTACACCTTC
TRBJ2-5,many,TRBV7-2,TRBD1,CASSTGQGYETQYF,TGTGCCAGCAGCACCGGACAGGGGTATGAGACCCAGTACTTC
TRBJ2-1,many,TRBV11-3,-,CASSLGGSAYNEQFF,TGTGCCAGCAGCTTAGGGGGTAGCGCCTACAATGAGCAGTTCTTC
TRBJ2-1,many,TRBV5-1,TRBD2,CASSQTTSGGHNEQFF,TGCGCCAGCAGCCAGACGACTAGCGGGGGCCATAATGAGCAGTTCTTC
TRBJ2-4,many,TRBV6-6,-,CASFSGIQYF,TGTGCCAGCTTTTCCGGCATTCAGTACTTC
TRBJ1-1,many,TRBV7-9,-,CASSHRDPHTEAFF,TGTGCCAGCAGCCACAGGGACCCCCACACTGAAGCTTTCTTT
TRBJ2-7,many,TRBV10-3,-,CAISDSGLPSYEQYF,TGTGCCATCAGTGACTCGGGACTGCCCTCCTACGAGCAGTACTTC
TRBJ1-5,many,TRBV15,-,CATSSPGRGTSNQPQHF,TGTGCCACCAGCTCTCCGGGAAGGGGTACTAGCAATCAGCCCCAGCATTTT
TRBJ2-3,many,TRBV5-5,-,CASSWDGDTQYF,TGTGCCAGCAGCTGGGACGGAGATACGCAGTATTTT
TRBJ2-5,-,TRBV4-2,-,CASIQGETQYF,TGTGCCAGCATCCAAGGGGAGACCCAGTACTTC
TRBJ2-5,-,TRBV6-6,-,CASSLQGRGETQYF,TGTGCCAGCAGTTTACAGGGACGGGGAGAGACCCAGTACTTC
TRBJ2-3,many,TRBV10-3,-,CAISETTDTQYF,TGTGCCATCAGTGAGACTACAGATACGCAGTATTTT
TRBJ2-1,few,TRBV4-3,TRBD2,CASSQAGLAPHEQFF,TGCGCCAGCAGCCAAGCGGGACTAGCTCCCCATGAGCAGTTCTTC
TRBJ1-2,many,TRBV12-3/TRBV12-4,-,CASSFTDYTF,TGTGCCAGCAGTTTCACGGACTACACCTTC
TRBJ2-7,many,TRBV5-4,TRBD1,CASSPKQGVAYEQYF,TGTGCCAGCAGCCCAAAACAGGGGGTGGCCTACGAGCAGTACTTC
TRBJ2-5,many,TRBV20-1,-,CSARGSRDTSSETQYF,TGCAGTGCTAGGGGGTCCAGGGACACTTCCTCTGAGACCCAGTACTTC
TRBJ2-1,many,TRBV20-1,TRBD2,CSALSGGDYNEQFF,TGCAGTGCTTTAAGCGGGGGGGATTACAATGAGCAGTTCTTC
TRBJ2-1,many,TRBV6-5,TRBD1,CASSKGTGGNEQFF,TGTGCCAGCAGCAAGGGGACAGGGGGCAATGAGCAGTTCTTC
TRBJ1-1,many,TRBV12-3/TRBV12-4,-,CAIRGDTEAFF,TGTGCCATTCGGGGGGACACTGAAGCTTTCTTT
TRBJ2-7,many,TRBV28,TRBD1,CASSGQGREQYF,TGTGCCAGCAGTGGACAGGGACGGGAGCAGTACTTC
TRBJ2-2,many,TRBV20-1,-,CSAPDSTSNTGELFF,TGCAGTGCTCCAGACAGTACATCGAACACCGGGGAGCTGTTTTTT
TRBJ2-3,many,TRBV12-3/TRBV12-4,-,CASTDGGRGTDTQYF,TGTGCCAGCACCGACGGGGGAAGAGGCACAGATACGCAGTATTTT
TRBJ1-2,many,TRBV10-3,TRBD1,CAIRPGQGARDYGYTF,TGTGCCATCAGGCCGGGACAGGGGGCAAGGGACTATGGCTACACCTTC
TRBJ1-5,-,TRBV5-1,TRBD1,CASSLVSGGKTQNF,TGCGCCAGCAGCTTGGTCTCAGGGGGTAAGACCCAGAATTTT
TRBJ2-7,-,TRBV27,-,CASSPGDRYEQYF,TGTGCCAGCAGCCCAGGGGATCGGTACGAGCAGTACTTC
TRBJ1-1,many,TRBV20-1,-,CSANVPDSNTEAFF,TGCAGTGCTAACGTTCCGGACAGTAACACTGAAGCTTTCTTT
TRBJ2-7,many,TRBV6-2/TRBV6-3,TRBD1,CASSYSSEGASWTYEQYF,TGTGCCAGCAGTTACTCGAGTGAGGGGGCTAGCTGGACCTACGAGCAGTACTTC
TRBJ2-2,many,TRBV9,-,CASSVAGTGTGELFF,TGTGCCAGCAGCGTAGCGGGGACTGGCACCGGGGAGCTGTTTTTT
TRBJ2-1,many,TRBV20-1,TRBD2,CSARTGLAGSNEQFF,TGCAGTGCTAGAACGGGACTAGCGGGGTCAAATGAGCAGTTCTTC
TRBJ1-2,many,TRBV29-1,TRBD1,CSVEDQFGTGKRGNYGYTF,TGCAGCGTTGAAGACCAGTTCGGGACAGGGAAAAGAGGGAACTATGGCTACACCTTC
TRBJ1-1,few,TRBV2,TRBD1,CASSGGQRNTEAFF,TGTGCCAGCAGTGGGGGACAGAGGAACACTGAAGCTTTCTTT
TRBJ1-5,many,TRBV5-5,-,CASSLGSQGSLPQHF,TGTGCCAGCAGCTTGGGGTCGCAGGGATCCCTGCCCCAGCATTTT
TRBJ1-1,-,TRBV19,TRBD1,CASTDRGNTEAFF,TGTGCCAGTACAGACAGGGGGAACACTGAAGCTTTCTTT
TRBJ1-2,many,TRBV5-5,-,CASSLAGRGSANYGYTF,TGTGCCAGCAGCTTGGCCGGAAGGGGCTCTGCGAACTATGGCTACACCTTC
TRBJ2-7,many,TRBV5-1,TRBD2,CASSTGTSGYEQYF,TGCGCCAGCAGCACCGGGACTAGCGGCTACGAGCAGTACTTC
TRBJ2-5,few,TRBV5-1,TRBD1,CASRGQGGSQETQYF,TGCGCCAGCAGGGGACAGGGTGGGTCCCAAGAGACCCAGTACTTC
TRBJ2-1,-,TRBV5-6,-,CASSLEGSSYNEQFF,TGTGCCAGCAGCTTGGAGGGCAGCTCCTACAATGAGCAGTTCTTC
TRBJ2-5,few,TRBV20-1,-,CSSQGQETQYF,TGCAGTTCTCAGGGGCAAGAGACCCAGTACTTC
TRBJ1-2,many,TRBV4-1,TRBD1,CASSQNTGATYGYTF,TGCGCCAGCAGCCAAAACACAGGGGCGACCTATGGCTACACCTTC
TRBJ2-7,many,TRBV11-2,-,CASSTYRGGYSYEQYF,TGTGCCAGCTCCACTTATCGGGGCGGGTACTCCTACGAGCAGTACTTC